One and the same sample provided the 25 T cell receptor beta chains below, sequenced in a study of blood T cells in healthy people across ages. PCR was performed a second time for roughly 7 to 11 cycles using a sample-barcoded 5' primer and a J-beta primer mix. TCRdb re-analysed the 5' RACE reads in MiXCR, keeping a single row per CDR3 protein. Of just over 800,000 distinct CDR3 sequences listed, less than 80% are singletons. The specimen was blood. These receptors originate from a man younger than 45 in good health.

This chain links TRBV29-1 with TRBJ2-7, with 9 bases fitting TRBD2. Germline CDR1 reads SQVTM; CDR2 reads ANQGSEA. This CDR3 has 13 amino acids. J lost 0 bases, V lost 6 bases, and 3 bases had no gene match. The CDR3 bases are TGCAGCGTCCTAGCGGGGCCCTCCTACGAGCAGTACTTC. Amino acids: CSVLAGPSYEQYF.

This sequence joins TRBV29-1 and TRBJ2-5, with a possible D match to TRBD1 (6 bases). The DNA end lines up better with TRBJ2-7; the J call may be wrong. The germline CDR1 and CDR2 sequences are SQVTM and ANQGSEA. CDR3 length equals 14 residues. The CDR3 sequence is CSVEIAGVGYEQYF. The CDR3 DNA follows: TGCAGCGTTGAAATTGCAGGGGTGGGCTACGAGCAGTACTTC.

V and J are TRBV6-5 and TRBJ2-4, with TRBD1 matching over 8 bases. Matching the DNA end better, TRBJ2-7 makes the J call doubtful. The CDR3 contains 16 residues. Germline V gene lookup returns CDR1 MNHEY and CDR2 SVGAGI. For the CDR3, the DNA is TGTGCCAGCAGTTACTCGCCAGGGGGCGGAGTCTACGAGCAGTACTTC. It translates to CASSYSPGGGVYEQYF.

This clonotype was counted once. The chain is built from TRBV29-1 and TRBJ2-1; D is unresolved. V was pared by 6 bases and J by 7 bases, with 10 bases between. Germline CDR1 reads SQVTM; CDR2 reads ANQGSEA. This CDR3 contains 11 residues. For the CDR3, the DNA is TGCAGCGTCCGCGTGAGTAATGAGCAGTTCTTC. Encoded protein: CSVRVSNEQFF.

The chain recombines TRBV2 with TRBJ2-1, with 13 bases lining up with TRBD2. The CDR3 runs 17 residues. The germline CDR1 and CDR2 sequences are SNHLY and FYNNEI. Trimming took 2 bases from V and 5 from J; bases not matched to a gene: 6. CDR3 region: CASSETSGGAYHNEQFF. The CDR3 nucleotides read TGTGCCAGCAGTGAAACTAGCGGGGGGGCCTACCACAATGAGCAGTTCTTC.

The sample holds a few counts of this clonotype. The chain combines TRBV4-3 with TRBJ2-7; D uncertain. Germline-derived CDR1 and CDR2 are LGHNA and YSLEER. With 0 bases removed from V and 7 bases from J, the gap between germline ends came to 13 bases. The CDR3 contains 14 residues. CDR3 DNA: TGCGCCAGCAGCCAAGATGGCCCTATCGGGGAGCAGTACTTC. Amino acid sequence: CASSQDGPIGEQYF.

The CDR3 bases are TGTGCCAGCACGGGGAATAGCAATCAGCCCCAGCATTTT. It encodes CASTGNSNQPQHF. The chain uses TRBV6-2 or TRBV6-3 and TRBJ1-5, with no clear D. V lost 7 bases and J lost 0, with 7 bases in between. Germline V gives CDR1 MNHEY, CDR2 SVGEGT. The length of the CDR3 is 13 residues.

This clonotype was counted between two and nine times. The V gene is TRBV6-1, the J gene TRBJ1-4; maybe TRBD1 (6 bases). The ends were cut back, 3 bases at V and 4 bases at J, with 18 bases in the middle. This CDR3 is 17 amino acids long. The V gene's germline CDR1 is MNHNS and CDR2 SASEGT. The CDR3 spells CASSEGGTRWGNEKLFF. The DNA for the CDR3 is TGTGCCAGCAGTGAGGGAGGGACACGGTGGGGTAATGAAAAACTGTTTTTT.

The rearrangement joins TRBV12-3 or TRBV12-4 to TRBJ2-1, with 8 bases lining up with TRBD2. There are 14 residues in the CDR3. V was pared by 1 base and J by 8 bases, with 4 bases of the junction left unmatched. This CDR3 reads CASSLGLANDEQFF. CDR3 nucleotides: TGTGCCAGCAGTTTAGGACTAGCGAATGATGAGCAGTTCTTC.

About this clonotype: A much larger clone sits a single nucleotide away, making a read error possible. The chain links TRBV10-3 to TRBJ2-1, with 14 bases matching TRBD2. With V trimmed by 3 bases and J by 13 bases, 11 bases remained unmatched. From germline, CDR1 is ENHRY and CDR2 SYGVKD. The CDR3 runs 16 residues. The CDR3 loop is CAISDGTSGGLETQFF. CDR3 DNA sequence: TGTGCCATCAGTGATGGGACTAGCGGGGGTTTGGAGACCCAGTTCTTC.

The rearrangement joins TRBV24-1 to TRBJ2-7, with D possibly TRBD2 on 5 matching bases. CDR3 size: 15 residues. Germline CDR1 is KGHDR and CDR2 is SFDVKD. Trimming took 2 bases from V and 3 from J, leaving 13 bases between them. CDR3 nucleotide sequence: TGTGCCACCAGTGATTCTGGATTGGGAGACTACGAGCAGTACTTC. Translated: CATSDSGLGDYEQYF.

This clonotype has more than one count but fewer than ten. The chain combines TRBV20-1 with TRBJ2-7; D remains unclear. V was trimmed by 0 bases and J by 3 bases, leaving 18 bases between them. Looked up from germline, CDR1 is DFQATT and CDR2 is SNEGSKA (reference sequence). CDR3 size: 16 residues. The CDR3 DNA reads TGCAGTGCTAGAGATAGGTCGGCAGCGAATATCTACGAGCAGTACTTC. It translates to CSARDRSAANIYEQYF.

This chain uses TRBV7-3 with TRBJ2-4, with TRBD2 matching 7 bases. The tail of the sequence fits TRBJ2-7 better, so the J call may be wrong. Per the germline V gene, CDR1 is SGHTA and CDR2 is FQGTGA. The length of the CDR3 is 15 residues. The CDR3: CASSLTSGLPYEQYF. As DNA, the CDR3 is TGTGCCAGCAGCTTAACTAGCGGGCTTCCCTACGAGCAGTACTTC.

The table lists this clonotype with a few counts. In DNA form, the CDR3 reads TGTGCCAGCAGTTTCTGGGACAGGGGTTCCTACGAGCAGTACTTC. Translated, it gives CASSFWDRGSYEQYF. V gene TRBV27 combines with J gene TRBJ2-7; 10 bases agree with TRBD1. This CDR3 is 15 amino acids long. The junction had 3 bases not matched to a gene; V was cut back by 3 bases and J by 1 base. Germline CDR1 and CDR2: MNHEY and SMNVEV (reference sequence).

This rearrangement joins TRBV9 to TRBJ2-7; 9 bases map to TRBD1. The length of the CDR3 is 15 residues. The V and J ends lost 3 bases and 3 bases, in that order; junction bases with no gene match: 7. The germline V gene has CDR1 SGDLS and CDR2 YYNGEE. The CDR3 protein is CASSDDSGQGYEQYF. The CDR3 DNA reads TGTGCCAGCAGCGACGATTCGGGACAGGGCTACGAGCAGTACTTC.

This clonotype turned up a few times. This chain links TRBV12-3 or TRBV12-4 with TRBJ2-1; D assignment may be TRBD1 or TRBD2 (5 bases each). V was cut by 7 bases and J by 9 bases, with 13 bases left in between. This CDR3 is built from 12 residues. The CDR3 is CASTLGDLEQFF. CDR3 in DNA: TGTGCCAGCACCTTGGGGGATCTTGAGCAGTTCTTC.

This clonotype was observed a few times. The chain carries TRBV4-3 and TRBJ2-1; D is possibly TRBD2 (6 bases). Germline lookup yields CDR1 LGHNA and CDR2 YSLEER. The CDR3 has 16 residues. Deletions cut 0 bases from V and 11 bases from J, with 20 bases between. CDR3 loop: CASSQDSGTRGNQQFF. In nucleotides, the CDR3 is TGCGCCAGCAGCCAAGATTCGGGGACTCGGGGGAATCAGCAGTTCTTC.

This clonotype was found a few times. V is TRBV7-9 and J is TRBJ2-4; D gene ambiguous. CDR1 is SEHNR, CDR2 FQNEAQ, per germline (reference sequence). V lost 2 bases, J lost 3 bases, and 14 bases lay in between. The CDR3 runs 16 residues. CDR3 sequence (DNA): TGTGCCAGCAGCTTAAAAGGGCTCACTAACAAAAACATTCAGTACTTC. This codes for CASSLKGLTNKNIQYF.

V gene TRBV7-2 combines with J gene TRBJ1-6, with D perhaps matching TRBD1 (6 bases). The V end was cut by 6 bases, the J end by 6 bases, with 12 bases between. The CDR3 loop spans 14 amino acids. Germline V gene sequence: CDR1 SGHTA, CDR2 FQGNSA. The DNA of the CDR3 is TGTGCCAGCAGTCAACAGGGAGGTAATTCACCCCTCCACTTT. Protein: CASSQQGGNSPLHF.

V gene TRBV7-3 combines with J gene TRBJ2-1; maybe TRBD2 (6 bases). Germline V gene sequence: CDR1 SGHTA, CDR2 FQGTGA. The CDR3 runs 12 residues. The germline V and J ends were trimmed by 6 bases and 6 bases, with 9 bases remaining between them. Written as DNA, the CDR3 is TGTGCCAGCAGGGGGAGGAGCAATGAGCAGTTCTTC. Its translation is CASRGRSNEQFF.

About this clonotype itself: One junction end does not reproduce the germline sequence, and a read error may be involved. The CDR3 DNA reads TGTGCCAGCAGTTATTCAACCGGGACAGCATATGGCCACACCTTC. Translation gives CASSYSTGTAYGHTF. The V and J genes are TRBV6-2 or TRBV6-3 and TRBJ1-2; 7 bases are a match to TRBD1. The CDR3 is made up of 15 amino acids. The germline V gene encodes CDR1 MNHEY and CDR2 SVGEGT.

There are many counts of this clonotype. The chain uses TRBV7-3 and TRBJ2-6, with no clear D. The germline V gene encodes CDR1 SGHTA and CDR2 FQGTGA. The ends were cut back, 6 bases at V and 0 bases at J, with 12 bases in the middle. The CDR3 runs to 16 residues. The CDR3 DNA reads as TGTGCCAGCAGTCCCACCCCGTTCTCTGGGGCCAACGTCCTGACTTTC. It codes for CASSPTPFSGANVLTF.

The chain combines TRBV6-5 with TRBJ1-2; maybe TRBD1 (5 bases). Trimming removed 6 bases from V and 7 bases from J, with 21 bases in between. This CDR3 contains 15 residues. Germline CDR1 reads MNHEY; CDR2 reads SVGAGI. This chain's CDR3 is CASRTVYQGDIGYTF. In nucleotides, the CDR3 is TGTGCCAGCAGGACCGTTTACCAGGGCGATATTGGCTACACCTTC.

In its sample, this clonotype was seen a few times. The chain links TRBV20-1 to TRBJ2-4; tentative D call: TRBD2 (7 bases). Germline values: CDR1 DFQATT, CDR2 SNEGSKA (reference sequence). Trimming removed 1 base from V and 12 bases from J, with 16 bases in between. The CDR3 spans 13 residues. CDR3 in DNA: TGCAGTGCTAGAGCGGCGGAGGGGGGGGCTCAGTACTTC. Its translation is CSARAAEGGAQYF.

This clonotype was seen a few times. The V and J genes are TRBV5-1 and TRBJ2-1, with 8 bases lining up with TRBD1. Germline V gene sequence: CDR1 SGHRS, CDR2 YFSETQ. Trimming cost V 7 bases and J 12 bases; bases outside gene matches: 12. The CDR3 has 13 residues. The CDR3 here is CASGTSPQGGQFF. CDR3 in DNA: TGCGCCAGCGGGACCTCTCCACAGGGGGGGCAGTTCTTC.